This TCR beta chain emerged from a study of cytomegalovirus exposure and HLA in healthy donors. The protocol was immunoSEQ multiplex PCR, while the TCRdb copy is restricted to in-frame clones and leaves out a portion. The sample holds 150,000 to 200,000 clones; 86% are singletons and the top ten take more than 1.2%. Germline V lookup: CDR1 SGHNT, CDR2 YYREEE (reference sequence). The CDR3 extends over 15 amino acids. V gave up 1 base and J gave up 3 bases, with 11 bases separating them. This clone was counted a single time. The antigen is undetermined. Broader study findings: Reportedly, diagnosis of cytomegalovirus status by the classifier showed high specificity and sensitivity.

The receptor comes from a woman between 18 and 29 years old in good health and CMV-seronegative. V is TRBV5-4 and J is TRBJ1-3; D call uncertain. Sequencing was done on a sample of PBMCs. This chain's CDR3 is CASSLTGKRGNTIYF. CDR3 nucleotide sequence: TGTGCCAGCAGCTTGACCGGGAAACGTGGAAACACCATATATTTT.